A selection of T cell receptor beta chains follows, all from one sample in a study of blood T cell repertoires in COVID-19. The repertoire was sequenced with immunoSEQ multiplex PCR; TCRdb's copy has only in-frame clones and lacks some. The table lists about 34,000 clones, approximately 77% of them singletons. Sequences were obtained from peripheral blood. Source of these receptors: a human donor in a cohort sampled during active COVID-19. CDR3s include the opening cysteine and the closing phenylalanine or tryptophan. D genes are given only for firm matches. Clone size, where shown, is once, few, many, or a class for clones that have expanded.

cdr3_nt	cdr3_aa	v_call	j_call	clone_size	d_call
TGTGCCAGTAGTATAGTCGGGGGGGCCACTGAAGCTTTCTTT	CASSIVGGATEAFF	TRBV19	TRBJ1-1	.	.
TGCGCCAGCAGCTTGGTTTCGCGGGGGGGTGCAGATACGCAGTATTTT	CASSLVSRGGADTQYF	TRBV5-1	TRBJ2-3	.	TRBD2
TGCGCCAGCAGCTTCCCACTAGCGGTAAACAATGAGCAGTTCTTC	CASSFPLAVNNEQFF	TRBV5-1	TRBJ2-1	.	TRBD2
TGTGCCAGCAGCATGAGCGGGGGGAACACCGGGGAGCTGTTTTTT	CASSMSGGNTGELFF	TRBV5-5	TRBJ2-2	.	TRBD2
TGTGCCAGCACCTCGGGACAGGGGAACACCGGGGAGCTGTTTTTT	CASTSGQGNTGELFF	TRBV6-6	TRBJ2-2	.	TRBD1
TGTGCCAGTAGTACCGCGACTAGCGGGAGATCATACGAGCAGTACTTC	CASSTATSGRSYEQYF	TRBV19	TRBJ2-7	few	TRBD2
TGTGCCAGCACCCGGACAGTGTATAATTCACCCCTCCACTTT	CASTRTVYNSPLHF	TRBV5-6	TRBJ1-6	once	.
TGTGCCAGCAGTTCGAAGGGGTTCCCTTACAATGAGCAGTTCTTC	CASSSKGFPYNEQFF	TRBV6-5	TRBJ2-1	.	.
TGTGCCAGTATCCAAGGGCTCTTTAGAGGGGAGCAGTACTTC	CASIQGLFRGEQYF	TRBV19	TRBJ2-7	few	.
TGTGCCAGCAGCCCAGGGTTCCGCCACTACAATGAGCAGTTCTTC	CASSPGFRHYNEQFF	TRBV5-4	TRBJ2-1	.	.
TGTGCCAGCAGCCGGGATGGACAGGGTATCAGGGGTGAGCAGTTCTTC	CASSRDGQGIRGEQFF	TRBV5-4	TRBJ2-1	once	TRBD1
TGTGCCAGCAGCCAAGCGGGTTCTAGCACAGATACGCAGTATTTT	CASSQAGSSTDTQYF	TRBV7-9	TRBJ2-3	.	.
TGTGCCAGCAGCCCCGGGAGGGGACAGGGAAAGTTTGAAGCTTTCTTT	CASSPGRGQGKFEAFF	TRBV11-2	TRBJ1-1	.	TRBD1
TGTGCCTGGAGCACCGGGTCCGTGGGAAACACCATATATTTT	CAWSTGSVGNTIYF	TRBV30	TRBJ1-3	.	.
TGCGCCAGCAACCGGGACAGGGCGAACACTGAAGCTTTCTTT	CASNRDRANTEAFF	TRBV10-2	TRBJ1-1	.	TRBD1
TGTGCCAGCAGCCAAAAAGGGCCCCTCCTGACAGTTGAAGCTTTCTTT	CASSQKGPLLTVEAFF	TRBV14	TRBJ1-1	.	.
TGTGCCAGCTCACCACTGGGACAGGGGGAGACCCAGTACTTC	CASSPLGQGETQYF	TRBV18	TRBJ2-5	.	TRBD1
TGCAGCGTTGGGGGACAGGGCTACGAGCAGTACTTC	CSVGGQGYEQYF	TRBV29-1	TRBJ2-7	.	TRBD1
TGTGCCAGCAGCTTAGCAGGTGGGAGCTTATACGAGCAGTACTTC	CASSLAGGSLYEQYF	TRBV7-2	TRBJ2-7	.	.
TGTGCCAGCAGTTACGACAGGGGGCAGCCCCAGCATTTT	CASSYDRGQPQHF	TRBV6-6	TRBJ1-5	.	TRBD1
TGTGCCTGGAGTGGCGGGATGGGTCAGCCCCAGCATTTT	CAWSGGMGQPQHF	TRBV30	TRBJ1-5	once	.
TGTGCCAGCAGTGAAACGGCTAGCGGGAAGAGGGGTGAGCAGTTCTTC	CASSETASGKRGEQFF	TRBV25-1	TRBJ2-1	.	TRBD2
TGTGCCAGCAGCTTAGCAGCAGGGGGCTATTTCTCCTATAATTCACCCCTCCACTTT	CASSLAAGGYFSYNSPLHF	TRBV7-8	TRBJ1-6	.	TRBD1
TGCAGCGTCAGGAGCGGGCCTTTTTACAATGAGCAGTTCTTC	CSVRSGPFYNEQFF	TRBV29-1	TRBJ2-1	.	.
TGTGCCAGCAGTTCTTACAATGAGCAGTTCTTC	CASSSYNEQFF	TRBV12-3/TRBV12-4	TRBJ2-1	.	.
TGTGCCAGCAGCCAACAGGGAAGGGTAGGGCAGTACTTC	CASSQQGRVGQYF	TRBV3-1/TRBV3-2	TRBJ2-7	.	.
TGTGCCAGCAGCTTAATCGCCGGGGCTAGCGGGGTATTGGATACGCAGTATTTT	CASSLIAGASGVLDTQYF	TRBV7-3	TRBJ2-3	few	TRBD2
TGTGCCAGCAGCTTAGGCGGGTTAGGCTCGAATACGCAGTATTTT	CASSLGGLGSNTQYF	TRBV7-9	TRBJ2-3	.	.
TGTGCCAGCAGCTTATACATGTCGATCTCCTATAATTCACCCCTCCACTTT	CASSLYMSISYNSPLHF	TRBV7-2	TRBJ1-6	.	.
TGCGCCAGCAGCTTGGCCGTTGGGGAGGGGCAGTTCTTC	CASSLAVGEGQFF	TRBV5-1	TRBJ2-1	.	TRBD2
TGTGCCAGCAGTTCCACTAGCGCTGGTGGAGATACGCAGTATTTT	CASSSTSAGGDTQYF	TRBV6-5	TRBJ2-3	.	TRBD2
TGTGCCAGCAGTTTACAGGGATCCTATGGCTACACCTTC	CASSLQGSYGYTF	TRBV12-3/TRBV12-4	TRBJ1-2	.	.
TGTGCCAGCAGCTTACCCCGACAATCTCCGAACACCGGGGAGCTGTTTTTT	CASSLPRQSPNTGELFF	TRBV7-8	TRBJ2-2	.	.
TGTGCCAGTAGTATAGATCGCCTTGGGCAGGGATACAATGAGCAGTTCTTC	CASSIDRLGQGYNEQFF	TRBV19	TRBJ2-1	.	.
TGTGCCAGTAGTACCCAGGATCGAGGGTATTATGGCTACACCTTC	CASSTQDRGYYGYTF	TRBV19	TRBJ1-2	few	.
TGCGCCAGCAGCCCGACGGGACTCCGCCCAGATACGCAGTATTTT	CASSPTGLRPDTQYF	TRBV4-1	TRBJ2-3	.	.
TGTGCCAGCAGTTACGACAGGGTCACCGGGGAGCTGTTTTTT	CASSYDRVTGELFF	TRBV6-2/TRBV6-3	TRBJ2-2	few	TRBD1
TGCGCCAGCAGCTTGGGCGGGGGCAGCACAGATACGCAGTATTTT	CASSLGGGSTDTQYF	TRBV5-1	TRBJ2-3	.	.
TGTGCCACCAGCAGTCCTATCCGGGACAGGGTTACCGGGGAGCTGTTTTTT	CATSSPIRDRVTGELFF	TRBV15	TRBJ2-2	.	TRBD1
TGTGCCAGCAGTTATCGACAGGGTGTTGAAAAACTGTTTTTT	CASSYRQGVEKLFF	TRBV6-5	TRBJ1-4	.	TRBD1
TGTGCCAGCAGCCCGGGACAGGGACGCTCTAACTATGGCTACACCTTC	CASSPGQGRSNYGYTF	TRBV6-4	TRBJ1-2	.	TRBD1
TGTGCCAGCAGCCGCGGGGAGCTGTTTTTT	CASSRGELFF	TRBV28	TRBJ2-2	.	.